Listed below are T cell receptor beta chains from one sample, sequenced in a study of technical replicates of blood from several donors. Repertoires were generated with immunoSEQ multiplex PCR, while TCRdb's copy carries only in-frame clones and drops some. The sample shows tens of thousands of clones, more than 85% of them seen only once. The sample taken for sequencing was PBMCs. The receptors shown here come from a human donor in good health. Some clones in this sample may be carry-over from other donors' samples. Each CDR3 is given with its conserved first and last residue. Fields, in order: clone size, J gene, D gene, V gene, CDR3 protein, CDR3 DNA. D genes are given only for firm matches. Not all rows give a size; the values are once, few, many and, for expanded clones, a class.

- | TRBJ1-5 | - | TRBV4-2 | CASSQGGGAWSNQPQHF | TGTGCCAGCAGCCAAGGAGGAGGGGCATGGAGCAATCAGCCCCAGCATTTT
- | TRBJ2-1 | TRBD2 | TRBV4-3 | CASSQELPPTGTSLDEQFF | TGCGCCAGCAGCCAAGAGCTACCACCGACCGGGACTAGCTTAGATGAGCAGTTCTTC
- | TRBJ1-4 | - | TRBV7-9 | CASSFLPVGRGRSNEKLFF | TGTGCCAGCAGCTTCCTCCCTGTGGGGCGGGGGCGGTCTAATGAAAAACTGTTTTTT
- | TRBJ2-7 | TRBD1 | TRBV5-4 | CASSTGQGAGEQYF | TGTGCCAGCAGCACCGGACAGGGGGCAGGCGAGCAGTACTTC
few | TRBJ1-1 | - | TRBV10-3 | CATLLAMNTEAFF | TGTGCCACCCTGCTAGCAATGAACACTGAAGCTTTCTTT
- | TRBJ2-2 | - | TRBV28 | CASLTGLNTGELFF | TGTGCCAGCTTGACGGGTTTGAACACCGGGGAGCTGTTTTTT
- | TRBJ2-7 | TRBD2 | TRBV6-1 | CASSVRAGTSGGDYYEQYF | TGTGCCAGCAGTGTTCGGGCAGGGACTAGCGGGGGGGATTACTACGAGCAGTACTTC
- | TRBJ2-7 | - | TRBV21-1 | CASSKERTSGIYEQYF | TGTGCCAGCAGCAAAGAACGGACTAGCGGGATCTACGAGCAGTACTTC
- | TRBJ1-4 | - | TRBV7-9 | CASSVRQPTNEKLFF | TGTGCCAGCAGCGTTCGACAACCAACTAATGAAAAACTGTTTTTT
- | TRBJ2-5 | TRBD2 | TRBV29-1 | CSVEPYRGGKETQYF | TGCAGCGTCGAACCCTACCGGGGGGGGAAGGAGACCCAGTACTTC
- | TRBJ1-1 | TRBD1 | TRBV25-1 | CATARQGEAFF | TGTGCCACTGCGAGACAGGGAGAAGCTTTCTTT
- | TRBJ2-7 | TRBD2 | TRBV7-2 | CASSLVSGGRYEQYF | TGTGCCAGCAGCTTAGTTAGCGGGGGGCGCTACGAGCAGTACTTC
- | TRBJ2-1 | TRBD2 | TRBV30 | CAWDDLTSGSEQFF | TGTGCCTGGGACGACCTGACTAGCGGCAGTGAGCAGTTCTTC
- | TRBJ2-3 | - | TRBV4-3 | CASSPSRIAGDTQYF | TGCGCCAGCAGCCCTTCCCGAATTGCCGGGGATACGCAGTATTTT
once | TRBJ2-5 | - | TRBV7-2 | CASSLQGRSEETQYF | TGTGCCAGCAGCTTACAGGGCCGTTCAGAAGAGACCCAGTACTTC
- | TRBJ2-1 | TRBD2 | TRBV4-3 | CASSQDRASGNFNEQFF | TGCGCCAGCAGCCAAGACAGGGCTAGCGGGAATTTCAATGAGCAGTTCTTC
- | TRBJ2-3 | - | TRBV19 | CASSMRPGADTQYF | TGTGCCAGTAGTATGAGGCCCGGGGCAGATACGCAGTATTTT
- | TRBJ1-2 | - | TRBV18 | CASSPPGQAANYGYTF | TGTGCCAGCTCACCACCGGGCCAAGCTGCTAACTATGGCTACACCTTC
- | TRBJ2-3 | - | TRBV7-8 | CASTPTEFYTDTQYF | TGTGCCAGCACCCCTACAGAGTTTTACACAGATACGCAGTATTTT
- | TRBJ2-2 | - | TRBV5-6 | CASSLVQLNTGELFF | TGTGCCAGCAGCTTGGTACAGCTCAACACCGGGGAGCTGTTTTTT
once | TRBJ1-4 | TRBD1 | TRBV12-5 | CASGPTGQVIGEKLFF | TGTGCTAGTGGTCCCACGGGACAGGTGATCGGGGAAAAACTGTTTTTT
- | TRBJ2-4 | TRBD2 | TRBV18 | CASSPLGHSGTSTKNIQYF | TGTGCCAGCTCACCCTTGGGACACTCCGGGACTAGCACCAAAAACATTCAGTACTTC
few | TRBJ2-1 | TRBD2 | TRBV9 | CASSVWTSRYEQFF | TGTGCCAGCAGCGTCTGGACTAGTAGGTATGAGCAGTTCTTC
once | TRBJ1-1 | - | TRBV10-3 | CAISARENTEAFF | TGTGCCATCAGTGCCAGGGAGAACACTGAAGCTTTCTTT
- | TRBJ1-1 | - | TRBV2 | CASTRQGAFF | TGTGCCAGCACGCGTCAGGGGGCTTTCTTT
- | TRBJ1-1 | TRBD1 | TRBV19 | CASSRQGRDTEAFF | TGTGCCAGTAGTCGACAGGGAAGGGACACTGAAGCTTTCTTT
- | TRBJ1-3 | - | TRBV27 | CASRDSSGNTIYF | TGTGCCAGCAGGGACAGCTCTGGAAACACCATATATTTT
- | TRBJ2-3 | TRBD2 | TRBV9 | CASTRASGVDTQYF | TGTGCCAGCACGAGGGCTAGCGGGGTAGATACGCAGTATTTT
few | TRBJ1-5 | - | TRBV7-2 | CASSFPGNQPQHF | TGTGCCAGCAGCTTCCCGGGCAATCAGCCCCAGCATTTT
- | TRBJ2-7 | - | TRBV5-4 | CASNKGLDSYEQYF | TGTGCCAGCAACAAGGGACTCGACTCCTACGAGCAGTACTTC
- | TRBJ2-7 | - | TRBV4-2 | CASSPNRVGGEQYF | TGTGCCAGCAGCCCGAACAGGGTCGGAGGCGAGCAGTACTTC
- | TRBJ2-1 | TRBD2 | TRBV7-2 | CASSLAGTSDYNEQFF | TGTGCCAGCAGCTTAGCGGGGACTAGCGACTACAATGAGCAGTTCTTC
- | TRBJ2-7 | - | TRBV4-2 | CASSQDRGDSYEQYF | TGTGCCAGCAGCCAAGACCGGGGTGATTCCTACGAGCAGTACTTC